Described below is a single T cell receptor beta chain sequence and its context. Its antigen is undetermined. Per germline, CDR1 PRHDT and CDR2 FYEKMQ (reference sequence). The V end lost 4 bases, the J end lost 7 bases, and 17 bases lay between the germline ends. The CDR3 extends over 15 amino acids. Data came from immunoSEQ multiplex PCR; TCRdb stores just in-frame clones and leaves some out. The data contain about 33,000 clones, roughly 82% of them singletons. The data stem from a study of OX40 agonist ivuxolimab in advanced cancers. Overall study results and limits: The expanded peripheral T cells' antigen specificity was not determined.

This material consisted of CD4+ or CD8+ T cells sorted from blood, taken in a trial of the OX40 agonist ivuxolimab. The chain links TRBV13 to TRBJ2-1, with a tentative D call TRBD2 (7 bases). The origin of this receptor is an adult with an advanced solid tumor such as melanoma, head and neck, liver or kidney cancer. In nucleotides, the CDR3 is TGTGCCAGCAGCTCAGGGGCGGGCGGGGGTAATGAGCAGTTCTTC. It yields the protein CASSSGAGGGNEQFF.